This T cell receptor (beta chain) emerged from a study of cytomegalovirus exposure and HLA in healthy donors (dated by TCRdb to 2016 to 2017). For the study in its entirety: According to a later analysis, the approximately 130 validation repertoires were produced on the same platform as the 700 or so repertoires of the first cohort. The aim of the study was to test whether cataloging public T cell receptors could identify signatures of past pathogen exposure. Besides the first cohort of under 700 subjects, a separate validation cohort made up of 120 different subjects was used. The study combined high-throughput TCR immunosequencing, statistical association of individual TCRs with disease status, and machine learning to predict cytomegalovirus infection status. Study-wide conclusions, independent of this receptor: The study listed approximately 160 TCR beta chains as associated with cytomegalovirus. A later analysis found that TCRs clustered in the first cohort also tended to co-occur in the 120 validation repertoires, with 90% to 95% of cluster scores above 0. According to the authors, the approach could potentially be generalized to other disease states and immunological phenotypes. In vitro tests confirmed that a few of the cytomegalovirus-associated TCR beta chains recognize cytomegalovirus antigens. The classifier was reported to diagnose cytomegalovirus status with high specificity and sensitivity in both the original and validation cohorts. While some public TCRs were present in many individuals, most TCR sequences turned up only very rarely across donors. A later analysis had no HLA typing for the validation cohort, so co-occurrence there was scored across all 130 or so repertoires.

The protocol used for the library was the immunoSEQ multiplex PCR assay. On the study's bioinformatics: To diagnose cytomegalovirus status from the catalog of TCR beta chain sequences, a statistical classification framework was built. TCRdb took this table from immuneACCESS and kept in-frame rearrangements with V and J called. Such tables lack part of the clones; where checked against another copy, unresolved V genes explain under half of the gap, and the rest is unexplained. The V and J calls and clone size were taken over from that table, and D and trimming were inferred from the DNA. This sample has approximately 97,000 clones in its table, and roughly 92% of those were observed once. The ten largest clones add up to around 1.2% of the sample. This clone was seen only once. No antigen is known for it. Qualities for individual bases were not recorded, and no much larger clone is one base off. The donors were included in the validation cohort of approximately 130 subjects, a group kept apart from the roughly 670-subject first cohort.

From its cysteine to its phenylalanine, the CDR3 spans 16 amino acids. The DNA shown is the 48-base CDR3, in frame from base 1. CDR1 and CDR2 were assigned from the germline V gene as MNHNS and SASEGT. The material sequenced was PBMCs. This receptor was taken from a young woman in good health and CMV-seropositive. The rearranged segments are TRBV6-1 and TRBJ2-5; 9 bases in between match TRBD1. The DNA end favors TRBJ2-7, so the J call may be wrong. The CDR3 here reads CASSDPDRGASYEQYF. DNA sequence: TGTGCCAGCAGTGACCCCGACAGGGGGGCTTCCTACGAGCAGTACTTC.